This is a list of T cell receptor beta chains from one sample in a study of blood T cells in healthy people across ages. TCRdb passed the 5' RACE reads through MiXCR, listing each CDR3 protein once. The sample contains hundreds of thousands of distinct CDR3 sequences, approximately 59% of which appear only once. Sequenced sample: blood. Every receptor here comes from a man between 60 and 70 years old in good health. CDR3s include the opening cysteine and the closing phenylalanine or tryptophan. A D gene is named only where the DNA matches it firmly. Only some rows state a clone size, as once, few, many or a class for expanded clones.

V gene	clone size	J gene	D gene	CDR3 protein	CDR3 DNA
TRBV12-3/TRBV12-4	once	TRBJ1-6	-	CASSLTPGHNSPLHF	TGTGCCAGCAGTCTGACCCCGGGGCATAATTCACCCCTCCACTTT
TRBV29-1	once	TRBJ1-2	-	CSTERFYGYTF	TGCAGCACTGAGAGATTCTATGGCTACACCTTC
TRBV6-1	-	TRBJ1-5	TRBD1	CASSEARAGQGRQPQHF	TGTGCCAGCAGTGAAGCGCGGGCCGGACAGGGCCGGCAGCCCCAGCATTTT
TRBV6-6	-	TRBJ2-1	TRBD2	CASRARGGNNEQFF	TGTGCCAGCAGGGCCCGGGGGGGTAACAATGAGCAGTTCTTC
TRBV6-6	many	TRBJ2-7	TRBD2	CASIPGLAPYEQYF	TGTGCCAGCATCCCGGGACTAGCCCCCTACGAGCAGTACTTC
TRBV6-5	-	TRBJ2-5	-	CASSVVGGGHETQYF	TGTGCCAGCAGTGTGGTTGGGGGGGGCCACGAGACCCAGTACTTC
TRBV7-2	-	TRBJ2-5	TRBD2	CASSTRTSGGCETQYF	TGTGCCAGCAGCACTCGGACTAGCGGGGGGTGCGAGACCCAGTACTTC
TRBV20-1	-	TRBJ2-7	TRBD2	CSALPGLASYEQYF	TGCAGTGCTCTCCCGGGACTAGCGTCCTACGAGCAGTACTTC
TRBV20-1	-	TRBJ2-1	-	CSARGITGPSYNEQFF	TGCAGTGCTAGAGGGATTACGGGGCCCTCCTACAATGAGCAGTTCTTC
TRBV7-2	-	TRBJ1-1	-	CAGAKDRNTEAFF	TGTGCCGGGGCGAAGGACAGGAACACTGAAGCTTTCTTT
TRBV10-3	-	TRBJ1-2	TRBD1	CAISATGDYGYTF	TGTGCCATCAGTGCGACAGGGGACTATGGCTACACCTTC
TRBV5-5	once	TRBJ1-2	-	CASSPGLPRDYGYTF	TGTGCCAGCAGCCCGGGACTCCCGCGCGACTATGGCTACACCTTC
TRBV20-1	few	TRBJ2-7	TRBD2	CSARVGLASSYEQYF	TGCAGTGCTAGAGTGGGACTAGCCAGCTCCTACGAGCAGTACTTC
TRBV6-2/TRBV6-3	-	TRBJ2-2	-	CASSYPQNTGELFF	TGTGCCAGCAGTTACCCACAGAACACCGGGGAGCTGTTTTTT
TRBV7-2	-	TRBJ2-3	-	CVSSLEGADTQYF	TGTGTCAGCAGCTTAGAAGGGGCAGATACGCAGTATTTT
TRBV10-3	-	TRBJ1-6	TRBD1	CAISESAGGLDNSPLHF	TGTGCCATCAGTGAGTCCGCAGGGGGACTTGATAATTCACCCCTCCACTTT
TRBV6-5	-	TRBJ2-7	-	CASMVVPYEQYF	TGTGCCAGCATGGTGGTACCCTACGAGCAGTACTTC
TRBV6-5	-	TRBJ2-3	TRBD2	CASSYSGGGSGDTQYF	TGTGCCAGCAGTTACTCTGGCGGGGGGAGTGGTGATACGCAGTATTTT
TRBV5-5	-	TRBJ2-7	TRBD2	CASSLVPSGGAQSNEQYF	TGTGCCAGCAGCTTGGTCCCTAGCGGGGGGGCGCAGTCCAACGAGCAGTACTTC
TRBV7-2	-	TRBJ2-7	-	CASSIGSQTYEQYF	TGTGCCAGCAGCATCGGGTCGCAGACCTACGAGCAGTACTTC
TRBV11-2	-	TRBJ2-5	-	CASSLGERTQYF	TGTGCCAGCAGCTTAGGAGAGCGGACCCAGTACTTC
TRBV7-9	few	TRBJ1-2	-	CASSPHSEGIGGYTF	TGTGCCAGCAGCCCCCACTCGGAGGGAATCGGAGGCTACACCTTC
TRBV4-2	-	TRBJ2-3	TRBD2	CASSQVSSGGATDTQYF	TGTGCCAGCAGCCAAGTTTCTAGCGGGGGGGCAACAGATACGCAGTATTTT
TRBV5-6	-	TRBJ2-1	-	CASSPAVSRGATGNEQFF	TGTGCCAGCAGCCCAGCGGTCAGCAGAGGGGCCACTGGGAATGAGCAGTTCTTC
TRBV7-2	-	TRBJ2-1	-	CASSLAGGLSYNEQFF	TGTGCCAGCAGCTTAGCGGGGGGGCTCTCCTACAATGAGCAGTTCTTC
TRBV10-1	-	TRBJ2-7	-	CASSEGTGLAYEQYF	TGCGCCAGCAGTGAGGGGACCGGGCTTGCCTACGAGCAGTACTTC
TRBV20-1	few	TRBJ2-1	TRBD2	CSALGLAGGGEQFF	TGCAGTGCATTGGGACTAGCGGGGGGGGGTGAGCAGTTCTTC
TRBV5-1	once	TRBJ2-7	-	CTSSPGSAGAEQYF	TGCACCAGCAGCCCCGGTAGCGCCGGGGCCGAGCAGTACTTC
TRBV25-1	few	TRBJ1-6	-	CASSETGNNSPLHF	TGTGCCAGCAGTGAAACAGGGAATAATTCACCCCTCCACTTT
TRBV12-3/TRBV12-4	-	TRBJ1-6	-	CASSLGVLYNSPLHF	TGTGCCAGCAGTTTAGGGGTGCTTTATAATTCACCCCTCCACTTT
TRBV29-1	-	TRBJ2-3	TRBD2	CSVSFREGTDTQYF	TGCAGCGTTTCTTTTCGGGAGGGAACAGATACGCAGTATTTT
TRBV3-1	-	TRBJ1-1	-	CASSPFRTSTEAFF	TGTGCCAGCAGCCCATTCCGGACCAGCACTGAAGCTTTCTTT
TRBV5-4	few	TRBJ1-2	-	CASSSPTGDSRLSGYTF	TGTGCCAGCAGCTCCCCCACCGGGGACTCAAGATTAAGTGGCTACACCTTC
TRBV10-3	-	TRBJ2-5	-	CAISEWEQETQYF	TGTGCCATCAGTGAGTGGGAGCAAGAGACCCAGTACTTC
TRBV11-2	few	TRBJ1-1	-	CASSLSLGGNEAFF	TGTGCCAGCAGCTTATCGCTGGGGGGGAATGAAGCTTTCTTT
TRBV6-1	once	TRBJ2-4	TRBD2	CASNQGSGGPGNIQYF	TGTGCCAGCAACCAGGGGAGCGGGGGGCCAGGAAACATTCAGTACTTC
TRBV10-2	-	TRBJ2-2	TRBD2	CASRTLAGAGELFF	TGCGCCAGCAGAACCCTAGCGGGGGCCGGGGAGCTGTTTTTT
TRBV7-2	-	TRBJ2-3	TRBD1	CAGENRGSSTDTQYF	TGTGCCGGCGAGAACAGGGGTTCTAGCACAGATACGCAGTATTTT
TRBV6-1	-	TRBJ2-1	-	CASSEGLFPNEQFF	TGTGCCAGCAGTGAGGGCCTTTTCCCCAATGAGCAGTTCTTC
TRBV2	-	TRBJ2-1	TRBD2	CASSAREGSYNEQFF	TGTGCCAGCAGCGCTCGGGAGGGGTCCTACAATGAGCAGTTCTTC
TRBV7-9	once	TRBJ2-3	-	CAASDTDTQYF	TGTGCCGCAAGCGACACAGATACGCAGTATTTT
TRBV5-1	-	TRBJ2-5	TRBD2	CASSSGGPGETQYF	TGCGCCAGCAGCAGCGGGGGGCCGGGAGAGACCCAGTACTTC
TRBV4-2	-	TRBJ2-5	TRBD1	CASSQLGQGEETQYF	TGTGCCAGCAGCCAACTCGGACAGGGGGAAGAGACCCAGTACTTC
TRBV2	-	TRBJ1-2	TRBD1	CASSEDRGGGYTF	TGTGCCAGCAGTGAGGACAGGGGCGGGGGCTACACCTTC
TRBV6-6	-	TRBJ2-1	TRBD1	CASSGTGGAYNEQFF	TGTGCCAGCAGTGGGACAGGGGGCGCCTACAATGAGCAGTTCTTC
TRBV2	-	TRBJ2-6	TRBD1	CASRLTGAGANVLTF	TGTGCCAGCAGATTGACAGGGGCTGGGGCCAACGTCCTGACTTTC
TRBV29-1	few	TRBJ2-5	-	CSASLGSETQYF	TGCAGCGCCTCCTTAGGGAGTGAGACCCAGTACTTC